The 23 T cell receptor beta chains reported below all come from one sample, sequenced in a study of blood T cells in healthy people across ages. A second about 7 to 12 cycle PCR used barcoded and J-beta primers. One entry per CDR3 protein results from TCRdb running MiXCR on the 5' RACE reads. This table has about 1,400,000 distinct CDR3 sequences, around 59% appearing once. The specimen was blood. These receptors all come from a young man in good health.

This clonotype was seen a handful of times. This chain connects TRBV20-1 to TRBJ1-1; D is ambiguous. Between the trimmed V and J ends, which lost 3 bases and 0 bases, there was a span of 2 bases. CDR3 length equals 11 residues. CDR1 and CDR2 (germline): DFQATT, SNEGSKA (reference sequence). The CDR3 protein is CSASLNTEAFF. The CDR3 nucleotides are TGCAGTGCTAGTTTGAACACTGAAGCTTTCTTT.

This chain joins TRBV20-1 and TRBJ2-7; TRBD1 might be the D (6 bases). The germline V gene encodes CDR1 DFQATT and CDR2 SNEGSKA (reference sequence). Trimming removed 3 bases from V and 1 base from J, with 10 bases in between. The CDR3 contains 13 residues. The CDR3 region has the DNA TGCAGTGCTAGGGACAGCAGATCCTACGAGCAGTACTTC. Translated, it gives CSARDSRSYEQYF.

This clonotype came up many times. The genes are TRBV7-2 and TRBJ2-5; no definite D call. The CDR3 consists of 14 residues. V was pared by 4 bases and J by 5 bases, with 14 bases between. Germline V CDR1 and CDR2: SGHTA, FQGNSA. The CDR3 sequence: CASSSATIRETQYF. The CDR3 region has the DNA TGTGCCAGCAGCTCCGCGACGATTCGGGAGACCCAGTACTTC.

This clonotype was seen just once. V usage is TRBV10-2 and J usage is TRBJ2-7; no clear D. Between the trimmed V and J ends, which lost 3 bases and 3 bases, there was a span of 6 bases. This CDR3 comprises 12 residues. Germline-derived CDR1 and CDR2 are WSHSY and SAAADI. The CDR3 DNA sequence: TGCGCCAGCAGTGAAAGGAACTACGAGCAGTACTTC. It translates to CASSERNYEQYF.

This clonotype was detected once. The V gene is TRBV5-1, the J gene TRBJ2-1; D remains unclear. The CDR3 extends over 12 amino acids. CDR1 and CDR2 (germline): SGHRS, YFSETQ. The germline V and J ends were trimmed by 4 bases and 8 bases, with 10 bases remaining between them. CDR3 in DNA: TGCGCCAGCAGCCTCAATTCCGATGAGCAGTTCTTC. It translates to CASSLNSDEQFF.

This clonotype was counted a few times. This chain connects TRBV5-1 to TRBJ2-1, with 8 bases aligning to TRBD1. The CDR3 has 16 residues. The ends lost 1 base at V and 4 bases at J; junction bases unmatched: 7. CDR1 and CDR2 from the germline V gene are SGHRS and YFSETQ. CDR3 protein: CASSLPRQGSYNEQFF. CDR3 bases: TGCGCCAGCAGCTTGCCCAGACAGGGGTCATACAATGAGCAGTTCTTC.

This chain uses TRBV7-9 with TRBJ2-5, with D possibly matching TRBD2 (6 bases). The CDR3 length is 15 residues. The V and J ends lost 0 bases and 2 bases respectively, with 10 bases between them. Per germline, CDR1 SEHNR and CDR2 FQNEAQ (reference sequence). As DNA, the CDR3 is TGTGCCAGCAGCTTAGCCCAGACTAGACAAGAGACCCAGTACTTC. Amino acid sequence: CASSLAQTRQETQYF.

CDR3 amino acids: CSVEQNEQFF. As DNA, the CDR3 is TGCAGCGTTGAACAAAATGAGCAGTTCTTC. This chain joins TRBV29-1 and TRBJ2-1; D is ambiguous. CDR1 SQVTM and CDR2 ANQGSEA come from the germline V gene. Trimming shortened V by 2 bases and J by 7 bases, and 3 bases separated the two germline ends. This CDR3 spans 10 amino acids.

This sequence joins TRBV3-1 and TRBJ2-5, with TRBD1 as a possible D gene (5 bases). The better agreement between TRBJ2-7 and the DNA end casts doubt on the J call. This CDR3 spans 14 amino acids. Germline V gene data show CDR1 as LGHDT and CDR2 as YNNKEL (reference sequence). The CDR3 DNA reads TGTGCCAGCAGCGCAGGGATACGGCGCTACGAGCAGTACTTC. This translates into CASSAGIRRYEQYF.

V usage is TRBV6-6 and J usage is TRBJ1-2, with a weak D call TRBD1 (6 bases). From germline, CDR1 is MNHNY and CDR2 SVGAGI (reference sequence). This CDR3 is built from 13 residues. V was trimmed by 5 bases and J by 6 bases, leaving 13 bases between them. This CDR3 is CASSIRGMNGYTF. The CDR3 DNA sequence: TGTGCCAGCAGTATCAGGGGTATGAATGGCTACACCTTC.

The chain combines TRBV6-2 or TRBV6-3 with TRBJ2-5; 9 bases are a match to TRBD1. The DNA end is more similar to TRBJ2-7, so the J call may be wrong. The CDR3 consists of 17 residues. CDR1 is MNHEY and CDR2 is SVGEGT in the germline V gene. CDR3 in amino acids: CASSYSTRADRGYEQYF. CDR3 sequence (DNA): TGTGCCAGCAGTTACTCGACTAGGGCGGACAGGGGCTACGAGCAGTACTTC.

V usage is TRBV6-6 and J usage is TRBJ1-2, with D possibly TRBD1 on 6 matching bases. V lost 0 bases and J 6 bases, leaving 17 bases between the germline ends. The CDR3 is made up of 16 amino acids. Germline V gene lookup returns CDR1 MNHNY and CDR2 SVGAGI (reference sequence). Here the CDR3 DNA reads TGTGCCAGCAGTTACTCAAGCGCCGGACAGATGGATGGCTACACCTTC. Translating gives CASSYSSAGQMDGYTF.

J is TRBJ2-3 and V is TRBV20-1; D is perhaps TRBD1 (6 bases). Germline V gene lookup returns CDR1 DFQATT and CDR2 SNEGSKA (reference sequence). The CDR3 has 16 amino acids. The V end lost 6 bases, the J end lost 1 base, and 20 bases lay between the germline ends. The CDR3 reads CSANSDSPGGTDTQYF. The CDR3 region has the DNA TGCAGTGCAAACTCGGACAGCCCCGGGGGCACAGATACGCAGTATTTT.

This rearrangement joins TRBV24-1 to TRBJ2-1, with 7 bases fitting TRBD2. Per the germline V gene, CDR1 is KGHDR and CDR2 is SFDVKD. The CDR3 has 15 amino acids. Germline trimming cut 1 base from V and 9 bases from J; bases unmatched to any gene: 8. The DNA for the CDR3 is TGTGCCACCAGTGATTTTCGGGGGGAGGCAAGTGAGCAGTTCTTC. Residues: CATSDFRGEASEQFF.

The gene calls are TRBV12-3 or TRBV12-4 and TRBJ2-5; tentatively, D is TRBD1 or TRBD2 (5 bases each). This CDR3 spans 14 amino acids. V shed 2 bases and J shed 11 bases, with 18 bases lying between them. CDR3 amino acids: CASSLIVEGKEQYF. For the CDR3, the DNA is TGTGCCAGCAGTTTAATTGTTGAGGGGAAAGAGCAGTACTTC.

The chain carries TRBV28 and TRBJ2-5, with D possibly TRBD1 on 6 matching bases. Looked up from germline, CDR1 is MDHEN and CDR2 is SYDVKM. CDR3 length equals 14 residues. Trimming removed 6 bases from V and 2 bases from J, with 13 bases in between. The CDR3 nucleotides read TGTGCCAGCAGCCGTACAGGGCTACAAGAGACCCAGTACTTC. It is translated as CASSRTGLQETQYF.

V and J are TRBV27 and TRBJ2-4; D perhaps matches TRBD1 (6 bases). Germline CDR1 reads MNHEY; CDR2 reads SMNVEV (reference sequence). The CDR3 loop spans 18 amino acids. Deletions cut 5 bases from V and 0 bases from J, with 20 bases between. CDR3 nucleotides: TGTGCCAGCAGTCCCAAAATCGACAGGCCCCTAGCCAAAAACATTCAGTACTTC. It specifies CASSPKIDRPLAKNIQYF.

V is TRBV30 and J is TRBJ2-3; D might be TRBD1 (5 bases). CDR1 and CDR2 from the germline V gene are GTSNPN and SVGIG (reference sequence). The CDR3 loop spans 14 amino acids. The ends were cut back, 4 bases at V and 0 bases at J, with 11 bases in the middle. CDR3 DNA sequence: TGTGCCTGGACCTCAGGGTTGAGCACAGATACGCAGTATTTT. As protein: CAWTSGLSTDTQYF.

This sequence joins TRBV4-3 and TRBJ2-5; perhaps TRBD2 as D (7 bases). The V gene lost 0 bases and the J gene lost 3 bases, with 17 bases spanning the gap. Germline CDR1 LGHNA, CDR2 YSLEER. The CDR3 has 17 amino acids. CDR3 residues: CASSQDPGGLHKETQYF. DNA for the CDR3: TGCGCCAGCAGCCAAGATCCGGGGGGCTTACATAAAGAGACCCAGTACTTC.

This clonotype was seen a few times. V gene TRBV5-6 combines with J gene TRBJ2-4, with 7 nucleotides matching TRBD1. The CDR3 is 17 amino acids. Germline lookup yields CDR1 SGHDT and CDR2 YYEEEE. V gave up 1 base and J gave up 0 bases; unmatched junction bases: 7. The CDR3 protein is CASSLYSGQLAKNIQYF. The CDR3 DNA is TGTGCCAGCAGCTTGTACTCGGGACAGCTAGCCAAAAACATTCAGTACTTC.

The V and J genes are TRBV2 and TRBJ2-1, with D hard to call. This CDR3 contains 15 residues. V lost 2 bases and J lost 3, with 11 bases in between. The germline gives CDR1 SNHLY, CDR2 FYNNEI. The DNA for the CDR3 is TGTGCCAGCAGTGAATTGGGTGGATACTACAATGAGCAGTTCTTC. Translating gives CASSELGGYYNEQFF.

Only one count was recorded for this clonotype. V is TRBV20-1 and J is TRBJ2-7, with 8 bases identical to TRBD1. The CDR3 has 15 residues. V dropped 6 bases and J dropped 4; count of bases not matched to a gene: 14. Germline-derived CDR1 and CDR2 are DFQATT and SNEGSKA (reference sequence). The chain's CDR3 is CSALNLATGEYEQYF. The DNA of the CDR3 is TGCAGTGCCTTAAACCTAGCGACAGGGGAATACGAGCAGTACTTC.

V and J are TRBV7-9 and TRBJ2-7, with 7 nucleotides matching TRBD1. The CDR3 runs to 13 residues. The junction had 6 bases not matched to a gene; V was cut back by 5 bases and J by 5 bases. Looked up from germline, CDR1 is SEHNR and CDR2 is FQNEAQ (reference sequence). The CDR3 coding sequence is TGTGCCAGCAGCCCTCGGGACAGCCACGAGCAGTACTTC. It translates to CASSPRDSHEQYF.